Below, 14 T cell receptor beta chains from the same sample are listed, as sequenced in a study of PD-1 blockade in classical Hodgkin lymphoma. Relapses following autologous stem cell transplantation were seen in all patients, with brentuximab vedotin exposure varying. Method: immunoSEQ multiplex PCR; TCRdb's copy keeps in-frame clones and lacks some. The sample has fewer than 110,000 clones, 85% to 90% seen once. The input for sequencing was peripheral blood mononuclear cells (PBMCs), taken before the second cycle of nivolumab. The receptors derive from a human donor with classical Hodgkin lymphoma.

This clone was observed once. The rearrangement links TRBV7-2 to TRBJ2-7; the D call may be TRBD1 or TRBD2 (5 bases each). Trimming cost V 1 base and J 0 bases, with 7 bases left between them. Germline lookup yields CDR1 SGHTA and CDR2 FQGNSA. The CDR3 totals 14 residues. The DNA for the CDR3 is TGTGCCAGCAGCTTAGGAGGGGCCTCCTACGAGCAGTACTTC. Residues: CASSLGGASYEQYF.

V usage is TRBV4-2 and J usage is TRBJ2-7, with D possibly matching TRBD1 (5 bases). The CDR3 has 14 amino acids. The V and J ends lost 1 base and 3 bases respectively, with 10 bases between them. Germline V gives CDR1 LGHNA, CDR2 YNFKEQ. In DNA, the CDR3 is TGTGCCAGCAGCCAAGTTGACAGAGACTACGAGCAGTACTTC. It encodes CASSQVDRDYEQYF.

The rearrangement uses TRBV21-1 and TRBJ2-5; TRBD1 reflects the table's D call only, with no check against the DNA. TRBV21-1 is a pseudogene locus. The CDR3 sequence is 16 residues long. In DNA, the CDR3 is TGTGCCAGCAGCAAAGTCGGACAGGGGCTCCAAGAGACCCAGTACTTC. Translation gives CASSKVGQGLQETQYF.

This CDR3 reads CASSESQGISYGYTF. DNA for the CDR3: TGTGCCAGCAGTGAATCCCAGGGGATTAGCTATGGCTACACCTTC. This rearrangement joins TRBV25-1 to TRBJ1-2, with a possible D match to TRBD1 (6 bases). Between the trimmed V and J ends, which lost 1 base and 4 bases, there was a span of 13 bases. Germline V lookup: CDR1 MGHDK, CDR2 SYGVNS. This CDR3 comprises 15 residues.

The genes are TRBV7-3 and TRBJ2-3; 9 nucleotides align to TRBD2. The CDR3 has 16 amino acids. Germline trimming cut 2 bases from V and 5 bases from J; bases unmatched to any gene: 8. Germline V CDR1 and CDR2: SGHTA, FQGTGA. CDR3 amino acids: CASSLLGGGAGDTQYF. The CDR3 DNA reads TGTGCCAGCAGCTTATTGGGCGGGGGGGCCGGAGATACGCAGTATTTT.

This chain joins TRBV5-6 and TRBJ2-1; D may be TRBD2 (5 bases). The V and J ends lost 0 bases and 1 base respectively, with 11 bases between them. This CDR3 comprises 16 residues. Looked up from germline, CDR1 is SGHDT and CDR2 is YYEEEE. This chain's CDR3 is CASSLVEGFSYNEQFF. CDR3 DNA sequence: TGTGCCAGCAGCTTGGTAGAGGGCTTTTCCTACAATGAGCAGTTCTTC.

The CDR3, as DNA: TGTGCCAGCAGCGGACTCTCCAGAGGTTTTGGCTACACCTTC. It codes for CASSGLSRGFGYTF. The chain has TRBV25-1 and TRBJ1-2; D is ambiguous. Trimming stripped 6 bases from V and 7 bases from J, with 18 bases between. There are 14 residues in the CDR3. Germline CDR1 and CDR2: MGHDK and SYGVNS.

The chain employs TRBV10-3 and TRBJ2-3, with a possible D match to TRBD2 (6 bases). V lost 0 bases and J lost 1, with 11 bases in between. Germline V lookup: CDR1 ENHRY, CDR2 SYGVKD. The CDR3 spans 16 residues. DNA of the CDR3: TGTGCCATCAGTGAGTCAGCACTAGCCCGCACAGATACGCAGTATTTT. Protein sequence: CAISESALARTDTQYF.

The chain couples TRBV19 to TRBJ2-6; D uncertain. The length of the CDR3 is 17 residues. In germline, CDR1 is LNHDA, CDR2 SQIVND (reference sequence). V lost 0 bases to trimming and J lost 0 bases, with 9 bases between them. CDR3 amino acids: CASSIDSRFSGANVLTF. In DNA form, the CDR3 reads TGTGCCAGTAGTATAGATTCACGGTTCTCTGGGGCCAACGTCCTGACTTTC. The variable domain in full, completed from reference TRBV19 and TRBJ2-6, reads DGGITQSPKYLFRKEGQNVTLSCEQNLNHDAMYWYRQDPGQGLRLIYYSQIVNDFQKGDIAEGYSVSREKKESFPLTVTSAQKNPTAFYLCASSIDSRFSGANVLTFGAGSRLTVL.

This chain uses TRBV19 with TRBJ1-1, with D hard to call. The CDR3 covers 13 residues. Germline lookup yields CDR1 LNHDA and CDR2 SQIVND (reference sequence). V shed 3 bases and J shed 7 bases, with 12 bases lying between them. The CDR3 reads CASSISRGNEAFF. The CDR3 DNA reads TGTGCCAGTAGTATTTCCCGCGGTAATGAAGCTTTCTTT.

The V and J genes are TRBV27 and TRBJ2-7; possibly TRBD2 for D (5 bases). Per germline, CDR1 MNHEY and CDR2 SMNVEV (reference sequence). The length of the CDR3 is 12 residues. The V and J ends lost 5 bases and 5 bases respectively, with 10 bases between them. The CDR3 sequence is CASSIRGNEQYF. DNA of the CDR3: TGTGCCAGCAGTATCCGGGGTAACGAGCAGTACTTC.

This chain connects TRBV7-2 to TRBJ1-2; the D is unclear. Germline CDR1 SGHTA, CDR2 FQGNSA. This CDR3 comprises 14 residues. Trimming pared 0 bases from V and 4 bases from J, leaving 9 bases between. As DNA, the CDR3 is TGTGCCAGCAGCTTAGCTGGACGGGGCTATGGCTACACCTTC. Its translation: CASSLAGRGYGYTF.

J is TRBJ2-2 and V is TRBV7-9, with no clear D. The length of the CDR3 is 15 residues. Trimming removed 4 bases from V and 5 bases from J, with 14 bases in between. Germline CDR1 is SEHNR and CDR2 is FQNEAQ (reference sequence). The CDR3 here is CASSSFDIPTGELFF. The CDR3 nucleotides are TGTGCCAGCAGCTCCTTCGACATCCCAACCGGGGAGCTGTTTTTT.

The CDR3 loop reads CASSVDANEQYF. The CDR3 DNA is TGTGCCAGCAGCGTAGACGCGAACGAGCAGTACTTC. The V gene is TRBV9, the J gene TRBJ2-7; D ambiguous. This CDR3 has 12 amino acids. Trimming stripped 0 bases from V and 5 bases from J, with 6 bases between. Per the germline V gene, CDR1 is SGDLS and CDR2 is YYNGEE.